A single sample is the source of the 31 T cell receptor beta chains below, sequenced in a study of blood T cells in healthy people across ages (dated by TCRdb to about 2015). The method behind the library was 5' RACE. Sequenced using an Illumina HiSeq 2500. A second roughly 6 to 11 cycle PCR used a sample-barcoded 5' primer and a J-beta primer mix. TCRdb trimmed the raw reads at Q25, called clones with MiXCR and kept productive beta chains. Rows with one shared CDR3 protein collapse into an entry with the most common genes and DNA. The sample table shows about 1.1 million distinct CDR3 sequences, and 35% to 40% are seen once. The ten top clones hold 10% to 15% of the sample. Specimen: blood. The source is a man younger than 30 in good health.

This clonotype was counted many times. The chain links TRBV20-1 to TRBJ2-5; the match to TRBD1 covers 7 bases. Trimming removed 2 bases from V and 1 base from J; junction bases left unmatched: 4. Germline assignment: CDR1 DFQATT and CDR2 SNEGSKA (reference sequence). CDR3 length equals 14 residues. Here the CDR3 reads CSARLGTAQETQYF. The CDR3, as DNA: TGCAGTGCTAGACTCGGGACAGCCCAAGAGACCCAGTACTTC.

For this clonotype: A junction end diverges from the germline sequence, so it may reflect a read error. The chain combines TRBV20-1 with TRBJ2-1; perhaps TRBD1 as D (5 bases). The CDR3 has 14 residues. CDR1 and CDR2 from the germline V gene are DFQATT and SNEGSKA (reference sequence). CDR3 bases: TGCAGTGCTAAAGGACAACGCTCCGACAATGAGCAGTTCTTC. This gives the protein CSAKGQRSDNEQFF.

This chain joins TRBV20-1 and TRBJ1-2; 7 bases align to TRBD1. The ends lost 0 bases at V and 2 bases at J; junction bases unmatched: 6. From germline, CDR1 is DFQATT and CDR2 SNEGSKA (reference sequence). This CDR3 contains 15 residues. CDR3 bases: TGCAGTGCTAGAGAGGGACAGTTGCCAAACTATGGCTACACCTTC. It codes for CSAREGQLPNYGYTF.

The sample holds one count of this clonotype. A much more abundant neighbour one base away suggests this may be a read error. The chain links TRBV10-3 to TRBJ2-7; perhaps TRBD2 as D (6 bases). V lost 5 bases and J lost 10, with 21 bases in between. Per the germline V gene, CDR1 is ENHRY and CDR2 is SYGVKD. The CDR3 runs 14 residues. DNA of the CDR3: TGTGCCATCAGTTTATTGCCAGGGAGGAACGTTCAGTACTTC. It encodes CAISLLPGRNVQYF.

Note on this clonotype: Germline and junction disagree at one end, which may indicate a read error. CDR3: CTSSLGGRLNTEAFF. The DNA of the CDR3 is TGCACCAGCAGCTTGGGGGGCAGATTGAACACTGAAGCTTTCTTT. The V gene is TRBV5-1, the J gene TRBJ1-1; D possibly corresponds to TRBD1 (6 bases). The CDR3 is 15 amino acids. Germline CDR1 is SGHRS and CDR2 is YFSETQ.

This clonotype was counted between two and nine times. The CDR3 DNA follows: TGTGCCTCTAGAGCGGGGTCTGGCTATGGCTACACCTTC. This codes for CASRAGSGYGYTF. The genes are TRBV28 and TRBJ1-2; no firm D call. This CDR3 is built from 13 residues. Trimming removed 11 bases from V and 4 bases from J, with 17 bases in between. Germline V gene sequence: CDR1 MDHEN, CDR2 SYDVKM.

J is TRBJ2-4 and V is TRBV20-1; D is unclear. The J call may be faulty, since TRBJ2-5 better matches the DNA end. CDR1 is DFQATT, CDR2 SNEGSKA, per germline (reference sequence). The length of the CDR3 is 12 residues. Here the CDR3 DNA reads TGCAGTGCTAGCAAGCAGCGAGAGACCCAGTACTTC. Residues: CSASKQRETQYF.

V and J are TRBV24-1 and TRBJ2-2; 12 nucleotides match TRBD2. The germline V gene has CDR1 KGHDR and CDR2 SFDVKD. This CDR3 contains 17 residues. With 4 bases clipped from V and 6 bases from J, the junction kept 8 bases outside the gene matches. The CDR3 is CATSDPRLAGGPGELFF. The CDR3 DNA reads TGTGCCACCAGTGACCCCCGGCTAGCGGGGGGGCCCGGGGAGCTGTTTTTT.

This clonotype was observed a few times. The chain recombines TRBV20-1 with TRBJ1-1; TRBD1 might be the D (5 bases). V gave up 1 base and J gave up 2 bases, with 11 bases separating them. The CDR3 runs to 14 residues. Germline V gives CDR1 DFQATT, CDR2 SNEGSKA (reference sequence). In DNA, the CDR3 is TGCAGTGCTAGAGGGGACGAGGGTAACACTGAAGCTTTCTTT. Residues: CSARGDEGNTEAFF.

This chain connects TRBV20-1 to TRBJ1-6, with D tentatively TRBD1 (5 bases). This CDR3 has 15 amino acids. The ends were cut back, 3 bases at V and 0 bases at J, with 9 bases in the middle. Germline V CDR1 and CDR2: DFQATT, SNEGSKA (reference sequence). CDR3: CSARGDSSYNSPLHF. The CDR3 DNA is TGCAGTGCTAGGGGGGATAGCTCCTATAATTCACCCCTCCACTTT.

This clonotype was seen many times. In nucleotides, the CDR3 is TGTGCCAGCAGCCTGTCTGGATCGAACACTGAAGCTTTCTTT. This codes for CASSLSGSNTEAFF. The rearrangement joins TRBV7-9 to TRBJ1-1; D gene uncertain. The CDR3 is 14 residues long. V shed 5 bases and J shed 1 base, with 11 bases lying between them. Per the germline V gene, CDR1 is SEHNR and CDR2 is FQNEAQ (reference sequence).

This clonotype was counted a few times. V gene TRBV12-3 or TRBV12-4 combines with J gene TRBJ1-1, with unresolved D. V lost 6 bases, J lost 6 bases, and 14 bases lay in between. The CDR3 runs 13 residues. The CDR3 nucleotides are TGTGCCAGCAGCCAAAGGGAGGTAGCTGAAGCTTTCTTT. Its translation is CASSQREVAEAFF.

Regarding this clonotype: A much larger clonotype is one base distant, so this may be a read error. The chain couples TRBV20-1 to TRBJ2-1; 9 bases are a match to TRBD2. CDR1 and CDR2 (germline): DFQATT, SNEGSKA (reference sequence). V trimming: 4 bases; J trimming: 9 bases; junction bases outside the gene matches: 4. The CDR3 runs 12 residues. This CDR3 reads CSATSGVTEQFF. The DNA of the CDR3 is TGCAGTGCTACTAGCGGGGTCACTGAGCAGTTCTTC.

The CDR3 DNA is TGTGCCATCCCCCGGGACCCAGACATGGAGCAGTACTTC. Translated: CAIPRDPDMEQYF. The V and J genes are TRBV10-3 and TRBJ2-4; perhaps D is TRBD1 or TRBD2 (5 bases each). Trimming removed 8 bases from V and 13 bases from J, with 21 bases in between. Germline-derived CDR1 and CDR2 are ENHRY and SYGVKD. This CDR3 has 13 amino acids.

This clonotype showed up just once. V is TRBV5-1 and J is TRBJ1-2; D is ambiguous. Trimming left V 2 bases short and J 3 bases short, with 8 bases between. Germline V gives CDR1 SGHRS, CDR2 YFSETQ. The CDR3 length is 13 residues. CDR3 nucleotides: TGCGCCAGCAGCTTTGTAATGGACTATGGCTACACCTTC. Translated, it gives CASSFVMDYGYTF. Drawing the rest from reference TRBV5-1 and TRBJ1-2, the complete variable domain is KAGVTQTPRYLIKTRGQQVTLSCSPISGHRSVSWYQQTPGQGLQFLFEYFSETQRNKGNFPGRFSGRQFSNSRSEMNVSTLELGDSALYLCASSFVMDYGYTFGSGTRLTVV.

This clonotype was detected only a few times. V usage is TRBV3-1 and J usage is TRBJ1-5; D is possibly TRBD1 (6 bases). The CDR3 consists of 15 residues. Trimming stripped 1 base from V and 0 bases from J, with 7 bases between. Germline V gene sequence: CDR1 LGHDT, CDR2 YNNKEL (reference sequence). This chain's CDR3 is CASSQGGGSNQPQHF. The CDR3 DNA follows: TGTGCCAGCAGCCAAGGAGGGGGTAGCAATCAGCCCCAGCATTTT.

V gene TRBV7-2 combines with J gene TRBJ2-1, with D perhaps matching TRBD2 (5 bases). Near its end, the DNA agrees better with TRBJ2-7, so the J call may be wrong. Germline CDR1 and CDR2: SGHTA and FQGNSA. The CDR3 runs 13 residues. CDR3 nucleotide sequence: TGTGCCAGCAGCTGGGGAGCCTACAATGAGCAGTACTTC. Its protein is CASSWGAYNEQYF.

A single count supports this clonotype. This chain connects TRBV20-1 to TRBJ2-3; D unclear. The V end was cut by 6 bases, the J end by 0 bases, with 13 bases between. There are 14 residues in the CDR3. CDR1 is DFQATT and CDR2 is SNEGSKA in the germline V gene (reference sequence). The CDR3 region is CSADPGISTDTQYF. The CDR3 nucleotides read TGCAGTGCCGACCCCGGAATTAGCACAGATACGCAGTATTTT.

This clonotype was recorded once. CDR3 sequence: CASSWGRGTEAFF. CDR3 coding DNA: TGTGCCAGCAGTTGGGGCAGGGGTACTGAAGCTTTCTTT. This chain joins TRBV27 and TRBJ1-1, with D possibly being TRBD1 (6 bases). The CDR3 has 13 amino acids. Deletions cut 4 bases from V and 5 bases from J, with 11 bases between. Germline V gene data show CDR1 as MNHEY and CDR2 as SMNVEV (reference sequence).

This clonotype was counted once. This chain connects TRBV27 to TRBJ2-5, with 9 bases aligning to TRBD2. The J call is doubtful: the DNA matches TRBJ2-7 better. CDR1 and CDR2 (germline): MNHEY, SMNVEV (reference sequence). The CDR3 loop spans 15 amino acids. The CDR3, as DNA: TGTGCCAGCAGGAAAGCGGGGGGCCAAACCTACGAGCAGTACTTC. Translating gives CASRKAGGQTYEQYF.

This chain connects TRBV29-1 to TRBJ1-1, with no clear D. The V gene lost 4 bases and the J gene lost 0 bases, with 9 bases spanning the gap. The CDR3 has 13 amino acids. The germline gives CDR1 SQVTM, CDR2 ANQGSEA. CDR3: CSVGKEMNTEAFF. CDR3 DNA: TGCAGCGTTGGGAAGGAAATGAACACTGAAGCTTTCTTT.

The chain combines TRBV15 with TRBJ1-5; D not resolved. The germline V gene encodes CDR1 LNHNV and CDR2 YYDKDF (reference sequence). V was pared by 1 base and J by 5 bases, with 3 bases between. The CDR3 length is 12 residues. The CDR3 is CATSRADQPQHF. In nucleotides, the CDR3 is TGTGCCACCAGCAGAGCAGATCAGCCCCAGCATTTT.

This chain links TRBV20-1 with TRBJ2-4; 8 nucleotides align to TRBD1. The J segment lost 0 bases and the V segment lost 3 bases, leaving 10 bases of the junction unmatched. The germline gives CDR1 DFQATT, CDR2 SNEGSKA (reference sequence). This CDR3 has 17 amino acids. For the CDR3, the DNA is TGCAGTGCTAGCCCGGGACAGGCGTTCCTAGCCAAAAACATTCAGTACTTC. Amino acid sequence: CSASPGQAFLAKNIQYF.

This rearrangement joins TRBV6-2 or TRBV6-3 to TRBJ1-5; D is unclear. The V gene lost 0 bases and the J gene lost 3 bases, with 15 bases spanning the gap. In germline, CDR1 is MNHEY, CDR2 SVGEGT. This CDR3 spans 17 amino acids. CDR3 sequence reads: CASSYSTWTHHNQPQHF. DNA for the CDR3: TGTGCCAGCAGTTACTCGACTTGGACCCACCACAATCAGCCCCAGCATTTT.

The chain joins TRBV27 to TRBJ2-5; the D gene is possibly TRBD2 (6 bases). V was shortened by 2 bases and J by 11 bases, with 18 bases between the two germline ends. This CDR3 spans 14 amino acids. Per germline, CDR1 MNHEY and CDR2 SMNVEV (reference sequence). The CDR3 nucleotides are TGTGCCAGCAGTTTAGGGTCGGCTCCTCGGGAGCAGTACTTC. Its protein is CASSLGSAPREQYF.

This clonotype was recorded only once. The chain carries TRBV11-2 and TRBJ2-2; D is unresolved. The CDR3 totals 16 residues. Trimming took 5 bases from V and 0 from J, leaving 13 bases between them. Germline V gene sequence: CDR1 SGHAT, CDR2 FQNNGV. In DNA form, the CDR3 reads TGTGCCAGCAGCATGATCAAACATGCGAACACCGGGGAGCTGTTTTTT. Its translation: CASSMIKHANTGELFF. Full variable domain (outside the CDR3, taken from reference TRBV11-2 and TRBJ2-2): EAGVAQSPRYKIIEKRQSVAFWCNPISGHATLYWYQQILGQGPKLLIQFQNNGVVDDSQLPKDRFSAERLKGVDSTLKIQPAKLEDSAVYLCASSMIKHANTGELFFGEGSRLTVL.

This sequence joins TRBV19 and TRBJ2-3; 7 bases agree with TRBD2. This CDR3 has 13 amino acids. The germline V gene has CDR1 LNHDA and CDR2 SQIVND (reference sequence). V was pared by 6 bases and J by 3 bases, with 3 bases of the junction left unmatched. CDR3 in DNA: TGTGCCAGTAGGGCGGGAGCGACAGATACGCAGTATTTT. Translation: CASRAGATDTQYF.

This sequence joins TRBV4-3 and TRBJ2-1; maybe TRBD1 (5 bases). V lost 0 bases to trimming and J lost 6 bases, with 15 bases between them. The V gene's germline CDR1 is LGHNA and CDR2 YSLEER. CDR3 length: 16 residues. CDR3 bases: TGCGCCAGCAGCCAAGATGTCAGGACAATTCTCAATGAGCAGTTCTTC. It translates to CASSQDVRTILNEQFF.

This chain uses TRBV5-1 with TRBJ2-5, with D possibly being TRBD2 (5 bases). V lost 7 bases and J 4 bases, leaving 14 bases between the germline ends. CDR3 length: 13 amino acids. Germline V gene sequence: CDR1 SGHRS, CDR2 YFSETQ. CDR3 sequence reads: CASERFEGETQYF. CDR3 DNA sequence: TGCGCCAGCGAGAGGTTTGAGGGAGAGACCCAGTACTTC. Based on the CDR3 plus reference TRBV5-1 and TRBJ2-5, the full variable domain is KAGVTQTPRYLIKTRGQQVTLSCSPISGHRSVSWYQQTPGQGLQFLFEYFSETQRNKGNFPGRFSGRQFSNSRSEMNVSTLELGDSALYLCASERFEGETQYFGPGTRLLVL.

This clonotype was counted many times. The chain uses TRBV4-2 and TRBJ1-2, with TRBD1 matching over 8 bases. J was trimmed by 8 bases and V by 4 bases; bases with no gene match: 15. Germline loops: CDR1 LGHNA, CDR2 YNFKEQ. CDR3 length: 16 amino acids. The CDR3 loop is CASSLPDRDISGGYTF. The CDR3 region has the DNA TGTGCCAGCAGCCTACCGGACAGGGATATTTCGGGGGGCTACACCTTC.

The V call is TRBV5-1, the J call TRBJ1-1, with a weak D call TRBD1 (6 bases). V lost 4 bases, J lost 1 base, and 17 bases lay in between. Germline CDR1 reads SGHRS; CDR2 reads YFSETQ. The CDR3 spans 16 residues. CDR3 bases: TGCGCCAGCAGCACTGGCTACAGGGTTCGGAACACTGAAGCTTTCTTT. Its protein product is CASSTGYRVRNTEAFF.